One and the same sample provided the 22 T cell receptor beta chains below, sequenced in a study of shared clonotypes between healthy human individuals. Naive CD8 cells were CD45RO-negative, positively selected for CCR7, excluding terminally differentiated effector memory CD45RA+ cells. The repertoire was sequenced with immunoSEQ multiplex PCR; TCRdb's copy has only in-frame clones and lacks some. The sample holds millions of clones, less than 95% seen once. The material sequenced was naive CD8+ T cells sorted from blood. These receptors all stem from a man aged 18 to 29 in good health.

The rearrangement joins TRBV29-1 to TRBJ2-2; no reliable D call. CDR3 length: 12 residues. V lost 3 bases, J lost 2 bases, and 4 bases lay in between. From germline, CDR1 is SQVTM and CDR2 ANQGSEA. CDR3 nucleotides: TGCAGCGTTGATTCAAACACCGGGGAGCTGTTTTTT. This codes for CSVDSNTGELFF.

The V and J genes are TRBV6-6 and TRBJ2-7; 8 bases agree with TRBD2. The CDR3 runs to 15 residues. Germline loops: CDR1 MNHNY, CDR2 SVGAGI (reference sequence). The V gene end was trimmed by 5 bases and the J gene end by 0 bases; junction bases not matched to a gene: 6. The DNA of the CDR3 is TGTGCCAGCAGTGCCAGCGGGGGACTCTCCTACGAGCAGTACTTC. Encoded protein: CASSASGGLSYEQYF.

The DNA for the CDR3 is TGTGCCAGCAGCTTAGCGCTTGGGACAGGCCCCTACGAGCAGTACTTC. It yields the protein CASSLALGTGPYEQYF. This rearrangement joins TRBV7-9 to TRBJ2-7; 8 bases match TRBD1. The CDR3 is made up of 16 amino acids. Unmatched junction bases numbered 6, after V lost 0 bases and J lost 2 bases. CDR1 is SEHNR and CDR2 is FQNEAQ in the germline V gene (reference sequence).

This clone was found once. The chain has TRBV5-4 and TRBJ2-1; 14 bases are a match to TRBD2. Germline loops: CDR1 SGHNT, CDR2 YYREEE (reference sequence). The V segment lost 4 bases and the J segment 7 bases; nucleotides outside the gene matches: 4. The CDR3 extends over 15 amino acids. The CDR3 coding sequence is TGTGCCAGCAGCAGGGGGACTAGCGGGAGTAATGAGCAGTTCTTC. Amino acids: CASSRGTSGSNEQFF.

The chain employs TRBV9 and TRBJ2-1; 14 bases match TRBD2. This CDR3 is 18 amino acids long. The germline gives CDR1 SGDLS, CDR2 YYNGEE. Losses at the gene ends were 3 bases for V and 1 base for J; bases not matched to a gene: 6. The CDR3 DNA is TGTGCCAGCAGCGACGGACTAGCGGGGGGCTTTTCCTACAATGAGCAGTTCTTC. Translated, it gives CASSDGLAGGFSYNEQFF.

This sequence joins TRBV5-6 and TRBJ2-2; D remains ambiguous. Germline V lookup: CDR1 SGHDT, CDR2 YYEEEE. The germline V and J ends were trimmed by 3 bases and 0 bases, with 6 bases remaining between them. This CDR3 has 14 amino acids. The CDR3 loop is CASSSDANTGELFF. DNA of the CDR3: TGTGCCAGCAGCTCGGATGCGAACACCGGGGAGCTGTTTTTT.

This clone has just one count. The chain links TRBV7-9 to TRBJ2-7; no firm D call. V lost 0 bases and J lost 7, with 7 bases in between. CDR1 and CDR2 (germline): SEHNR, FQNEAQ (reference sequence). This CDR3 region has 12 residues. In DNA, the CDR3 is TGTGCCAGCAGCTTAGCTGGGCAAGAGCAGTACTTC. This gives the protein CASSLAGQEQYF.

J is TRBJ2-1 and V is TRBV29-1; the match to TRBD2 covers 9 bases. The ends lost 0 bases at V and 6 bases at J; junction bases unmatched: 6. In germline, CDR1 is SQVTM, CDR2 ANQGSEA. The CDR3 contains 15 residues. The CDR3 coding sequence is TGCAGCGTTGAAGATGTCCTAGCGGGAACCAATGAGCAGTTCTTC. This encodes CSVEDVLAGTNEQFF.

This chain links TRBV27 with TRBJ2-7; D might be TRBD1 (5 bases). Trimming shortened V by 3 bases and J by 2 bases, and 14 bases separated the two germline ends. Germline CDR1 reads MNHEY; CDR2 reads SMNVEV (reference sequence). The CDR3 spans 15 residues. In nucleotides, the CDR3 is TGTGCCAGCAGTTTGATCCGACAGATACCCTACGAGCAGTACTTC. Translating it yields CASSLIRQIPYEQYF.

The chain joins TRBV19 to TRBJ2-7, with a possible D match to TRBD1 (6 bases). Per germline, CDR1 LNHDA and CDR2 SQIVND (reference sequence). This CDR3 spans 14 amino acids. V shed 3 bases and J shed 4 bases, with 13 bases lying between them. The CDR3, as DNA: TGTGCCAGTAGTATTAACCAGGGGAGATACGAGCAGTACTTC. Translating it yields CASSINQGRYEQYF.

This CDR3 reads CARTFREYEQYF. CDR3 coding DNA: TGTGCTAGGACCTTCAGGGAGTACGAGCAGTACTTC. This chain links TRBV12-5 with TRBJ2-7; D is perhaps TRBD1 or TRBD2 (5 bases each). CDR3 length equals 12 residues. Trimming left V 9 bases short and J 4 bases short, with 13 bases between. Germline CDR1 is LGHNT and CDR2 is FRNRAP.

J is TRBJ2-7 and V is TRBV11-1; D unresolved. CDR3 size: 13 residues. Trimming took 0 bases from V and 5 from J, leaving 8 bases between them. Germline loops: CDR1 SGHAT, CDR2 FQDESV (reference sequence). CDR3 region: CASSLAGPNEQYF. The CDR3 DNA sequence: TGTGCCAGCAGCTTAGCTGGGCCTAACGAGCAGTACTTC.

The chain uses TRBV14 and TRBJ1-4, with D tentatively TRBD1 (5 bases). CDR1 is SGHDN, CDR2 FVKESK, per germline. The germline V and J ends were trimmed by 1 base and 6 bases, with 9 bases remaining between them. This CDR3 comprises 14 residues. The CDR3 sequence is CASSQVGEDEKLFF. In nucleotides, the CDR3 is TGTGCCAGCAGCCAAGTGGGGGAAGATGAAAAACTGTTTTTT.

About this clone itself: Other DNA sequences in the sample encode the same CDR3. The chain carries TRBV4-1 and TRBJ2-7; 11 nucleotides match TRBD1. The CDR3 is 15 residues long. Germline loops: CDR1 MGHRA, CDR2 YSYEKL. Unmatched junction bases numbered 4, after V lost 2 bases and J lost 4 bases. The DNA for the CDR3 is TGCGCCAGCAGCCAACCGGGACAGGGGGAATACGAGCAGTACTTC. As protein: CASSQPGQGEYEQYF.

V usage is TRBV6-1 and J usage is TRBJ2-7; D gene ambiguous. The CDR3 runs to 13 residues. Trimming stripped 7 bases from V and 6 bases from J, with 16 bases between. Germline V gene lookup returns CDR1 MNHNS and CDR2 SASEGT. The CDR3 DNA reads as TGTGCCAGCACTTTGGGCCCGGTGGGCGAGCAGTACTTC. Its translation: CASTLGPVGEQYF.

This clone came up once. This chain connects TRBV4-1 to TRBJ2-7; no firm D call. Germline V gene data show CDR1 as MGHRA and CDR2 as YSYEKL. Trimming removed 1 base from V and 2 bases from J, with 12 bases in between. The CDR3 covers 15 residues. Written as DNA, the CDR3 is TGCGCCAGCAGCCAAGTAATGGTAGTGACCTACGAGCAGTACTTC. Encoded protein: CASSQVMVVTYEQYF.

The chain uses TRBV4-1 and TRBJ1-2, with unresolved D. Germline CDR1 reads MGHRA; CDR2 reads YSYEKL. V shed 1 base and J shed 3 bases, with 6 bases lying between them. The CDR3 covers 13 residues. The CDR3 spells CASSQVGHYGYTF. CDR3 DNA sequence: TGCGCCAGCAGCCAAGTAGGGCACTATGGCTACACCTTC.

CDR3 sequence (DNA): TGTGCCAGCAGCTCCCCCGTACTTTCTAGCACAGATACGCAGTATTTT. It is translated as CASSSPVLSSTDTQYF. The V call is TRBV7-2, the J call TRBJ2-3; the D is unclear. V lost 4 bases and J 0 bases, leaving 14 bases between the germline ends. The CDR3 totals 16 residues. CDR1 is SGHTA, CDR2 FQGNSA, per germline.

Worth noting for this clone: This sample also contains other DNA sequences that code for the same CDR3. The rearrangement joins TRBV5-4 to TRBJ2-7, with 8 bases matching TRBD1. Germline loops: CDR1 SGHNT, CDR2 YYREEE (reference sequence). J gave up 2 bases and V 4 bases, and 5 bases lay outside the gene matches. This CDR3 is 14 amino acids long. CDR3 amino acids: CASSPGQGAYEQYF. The CDR3 bases are TGTGCCAGCAGCCCCGGACAGGGAGCCTACGAGCAGTACTTC.

As to this clone: The sample contains more than one DNA sequence encoding this CDR3. The chain couples TRBV30 to TRBJ2-7; D is unclear. The CDR3 consists of 12 residues. Germline V gives CDR1 GTSNPN, CDR2 SVGIG (reference sequence). V lost 2 bases to trimming and J lost 4 bases, with 9 bases between them. The CDR3 is CAWSYGTYEQYF. Here the CDR3 DNA reads TGTGCCTGGAGTTACGGCACATACGAGCAGTACTTC.

The chain recombines TRBV28 with TRBJ2-1, with TRBD2 identical over 8 bases. From germline, CDR1 is MDHEN and CDR2 SYDVKM. The V segment lost 5 bases and the J segment 3 bases; nucleotides outside the gene matches: 9. The CDR3 length is 16 residues. The CDR3 region is CASSTVDSGDYNEQFF. CDR3 bases: TGTGCCAGCAGTACCGTGGATAGCGGGGACTACAATGAGCAGTTCTTC.

J is TRBJ2-1 and V is TRBV27; no definite D call. Germline CDR1 reads MNHEY; CDR2 reads SMNVEV (reference sequence). V was shortened by 2 bases and J by 7 bases, with 9 bases between the two germline ends. The CDR3 consists of 13 residues. The CDR3 DNA is TGTGCCAGCAGTTTAATCTCCGGAAATGAGCAGTTCTTC. Residues: CASSLISGNEQFF.